The rows below give T cell receptor beta chains drawn from one sample of a study of OX40 agonist ivuxolimab in advanced cancers. Assay: immunoSEQ multiplex PCR; the TCRdb copy retains only in-frame clones and omits some. Counted here are under 85,000 clones, about 73% occurring once; the ten biggest clones make up about 5.4%. Sequenced here: CD4+ or CD8+ T cells sorted from blood, sampled in a trial of the OX40 agonist ivuxolimab. Receptor source: an adult with an advanced solid tumor such as melanoma, head and neck, liver or kidney cancer. Each CDR3 is given with its conserved first and last residue.

CDR3 length	V gene	J gene	CDR3 protein
15	TRBV6-6	TRBJ1-1	CASITTGGRNTEAFF
18	TRBV18	TRBJ2-7	CASSPFTSGRAEGYEQYF
12	TRBV7-9	TRBJ2-7	CASGPGDYEQYF
15	TRBV28	TRBJ2-7	CASSHYDVRDYEQYF
13	TRBV11-2	TRBJ2-7	CASALGTVYEQYF
14	TRBV7-2	TRBJ2-7	CASSLQGSYYEQYF
16	TRBV18	TRBJ1-5	CASSPQRHRGDQPQHF
14	TRBV6-1	TRBJ2-7	CASSETVPYYEQYF
15	TRBV6-5	TRBJ2-3	CASSYNSGSRDTQYF
15	TRBV5-1	TRBJ2-3	CASSLGGRETDTQYF
11	TRBV28	TRBJ1-5	CASSSTWGRDF
13	TRBV2	TRBJ1-2	CASSEWAGYGYTF
13	TRBV30	TRBJ1-5	CAWSVVGRQPQHF
13	TRBV7-2	TRBJ2-2	CASSFSQTGELFF
15	TRBV27	TRBJ2-7	CASSLRGPPMGEQYF
15	TRBV25-1	TRBJ2-6	CASSVKGSGANVLTF
14	TRBV7-9	TRBJ1-2	CASSYPGQYYGYTF
15	TRBV7-9	TRBJ1-2	CASSSRQDVNYGYTF
13	TRBV9	TRBJ2-1	CASSVEPGTSQFF
13	TRBV10-3	TRBJ1-1	CAIRADREEEAFF
13	TRBV11-2	TRBJ1-2	CASSSRGNYGYTF
16	TRBV18	TRBJ1-2	CASSPDRVYRGYGYTF
13	TRBV5-6	TRBJ2-1	CASISQGYNEQFF
17	TRBV2	TRBJ2-4	CASTRSRASGTPNIQYF
13	TRBV10-1	TRBJ2-1	CASSGQGWDEQFF
14	TRBV10-3	TRBJ2-7	CAISVGGSSYEQYF
15	TRBV4-1	TRBJ2-7	CASSQSPPPTGFQYF
14	TRBV27	TRBJ2-2	CASSLKWNTGELFF
16	TRBV7-7	TRBJ2-2	CASSLAGTGNTGELFF
13	TRBV27	TRBJ1-2	CASSLRVDYGYTF
13	TRBV7-2	TRBJ2-1	CASREVGYNEQFF
15	TRBV7-2	TRBJ2-3	CASSSGPILTDTQYF
13	TRBV27	TRBJ2-3	CASSSLGMITQYF
14	TRBV28	TRBJ1-2	CAGRGTGGDFGYTF
16	TRBV29-1	TRBJ1-2	CSVEGGGGQDPYGYTF
14	TRBV11-3	TRBJ2-3	CASSLGTGGDTQYF
15	TRBV6-5	TRBJ1-2	CASSKVSGFRYGYTF
16	TRBV5-1	TRBJ2-2	CASSLAVTGATGELFF
13	TRBV7-2	TRBJ2-1	CASSRDRVNEQFF
14	TRBV11-2	TRBJ2-3	CASSPGRVTDTQYF
16	TRBV4-1	TRBJ2-6	CASSQEWPSGANVLTF
15	TRBV2	TRBJ2-2	CASRALAQGGGELFF
13	TRBV6-5	TRBJ1-2	CASSPRTGNGYTF
14	TRBV23-1	TRBJ2-7	CASSPQGVTYEQYF
13	TRBV5-1	TRBJ1-4	CASSRRRGEKLFF
14	TRBV6-5	TRBJ1-2	CASSPLSGWYGYTF
15	TRBV29-1	TRBJ2-1	CSVEWASGGVDEQFF
16	TRBV28	TRBJ1-5	CASKPPGKTVNQPQHF
13	TRBV11-3	TRBJ2-7	CASSLASSYEQYF
13	TRBV7-2	TRBJ2-2	CASSSLGAGELFF
17	TRBV21-1	TRBJ1-1	CASSIGTGAPLNTEAFF
16	TRBV7-9	TRBJ1-1	CASSPPYEGMNTEVFF
14	TRBV28	TRBJ2-7	CASRIPSGSCEQYF